The following is a T cell receptor beta chain sequence with its context. The sample originates from a study of pediatric ulcerative colitis. Rectal tissue came from one to two pinch biopsies taken at colonoscopy. The CDR3 runs 14 residues. The germline V and J ends were trimmed by 3 bases and 1 base, with 6 bases remaining between them. From germline, CDR1 is MGHDK and CDR2 SYGVNS. Sequencing used immunoSEQ multiplex PCR; TCRdb keeps in-frame clones, though not all of them. The table lists 20,000 to 25,000 clones, about two thirds of them singletons. This receptor was taken from a boy between 10 and 17 years old with severe ulcerative colitis. The chain has TRBV25-1 and TRBJ2-2; D is ambiguous. The source material was gut tissue. The CDR3 DNA follows: TGTGCCAGCAGTGACAGTGTGAACACCGGGGAGCTGTTTTTT. Amino acids: CASSDSVNTGELFF.